The TCR beta chain under discussion was sequenced for a study of shared clonotypes between healthy human individuals. Points from the study as a whole: Limitation of the genetic and exposure-history diversity represented came from the few donors.

The study drew its donors from healthy HIV-negative adults without recent acute infections or vaccinations. Points on this clone: Its antigen is not identified.

Germline V gene lookup returns CDR1 MDHEN and CDR2 SYDVKM. V lost 2 bases, J lost 2 bases, and 3 bases stayed unmatched. The length of the CDR3 is 15 residues. On sorted subsets, replicate PCRs used about 200 ng DNA, or about 33,000 T cell genomes. TCRdb's copy holds only in-frame clones and misses some; the assay was immunoSEQ multiplex PCR. This sample has about 2.3 million clones, with roughly 92% found just once. The specimen was naive CD4+ T cells from PBMCs. This sample's subset: CD45RA+ positively selected. The chain is built from TRBV28 and TRBJ1-5, with 7 nucleotides matching TRBD1. This receptor was taken from a man aged 18 to 29 in good health. Some clones in this sample may be carry-over from other donors' samples. The CDR3 is CASSLEGTGNQPQHF. For the CDR3, the DNA is TGTGCCAGCAGTTTAGAAGGGACAGGCAATCAGCCCCAGCATTTT.